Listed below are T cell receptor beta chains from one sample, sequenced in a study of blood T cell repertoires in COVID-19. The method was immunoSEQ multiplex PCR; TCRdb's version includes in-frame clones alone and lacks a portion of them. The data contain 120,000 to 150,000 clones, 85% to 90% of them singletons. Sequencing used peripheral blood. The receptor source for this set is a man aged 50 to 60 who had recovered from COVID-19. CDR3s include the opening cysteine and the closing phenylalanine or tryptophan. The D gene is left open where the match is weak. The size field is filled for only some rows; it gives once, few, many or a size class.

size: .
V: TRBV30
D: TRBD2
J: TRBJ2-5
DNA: TGTGCCTGGAGTGGCGGGGGACGTGAGACCCAGTACTTC
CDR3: CAWSGGGRETQYF

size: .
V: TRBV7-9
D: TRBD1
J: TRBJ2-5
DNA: TGTGCCAGCAGCTTAGGGGGCAGTGGGGGACAGGGGCAAGAGACCCAGTACTTC
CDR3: CASSLGGSGGQGQETQYF

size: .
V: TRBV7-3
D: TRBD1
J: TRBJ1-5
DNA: TGTGCCAGCAGCTCATACAGGGGTCAGCCCCAGCATTTT
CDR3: CASSSYRGQPQHF

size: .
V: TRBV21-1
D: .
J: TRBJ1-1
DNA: TGTGCCAGCACCCAGACCGGGACAGGGGGCAAATTTTGCACTGAAGCTTTCTTT
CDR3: CASTQTGTGGKFCTEAFF

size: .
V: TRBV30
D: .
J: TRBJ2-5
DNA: TGTGCCTGGAGTAATGTCAGGGGTGTAGGGGAGACCCAGTACTTC
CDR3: CAWSNVRGVGETQYF

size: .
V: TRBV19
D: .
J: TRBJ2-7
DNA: TGTGCCAGTAGTATGGGCCGGACATCCTTCCACGAGCAGTACTTC
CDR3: CASSMGRTSFHEQYF

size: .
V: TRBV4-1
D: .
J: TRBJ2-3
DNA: TGCGCCAGCAGCCTACAGGGCGCCGGGGCAGATACGCAGTATTTT
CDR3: CASSLQGAGADTQYF

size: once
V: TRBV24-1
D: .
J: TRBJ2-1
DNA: TGTGCCACCAGCGATACGGTTACTAATGAGCAGTTCTTC
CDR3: CATSDTVTNEQFF

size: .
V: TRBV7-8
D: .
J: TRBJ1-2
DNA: TGTGCCAGCAGCTTAGTACGTCAGGGTTCTAGTGGCTACACCTTC
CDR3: CASSLVRQGSSGYTF

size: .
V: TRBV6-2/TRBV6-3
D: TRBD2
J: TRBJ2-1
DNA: TGTGCCAGCAGTTACCCAACAGGGACTAGCGGGGGGATCTACAATGAGCAGTTCTTC
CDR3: CASSYPTGTSGGIYNEQFF

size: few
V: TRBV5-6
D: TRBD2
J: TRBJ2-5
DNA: TGTGCCAGCAGCTTCGGAGCGGGGGGGGAGACCCAGTACTTC
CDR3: CASSFGAGGETQYF

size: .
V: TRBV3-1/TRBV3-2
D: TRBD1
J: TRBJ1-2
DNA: TGTGCCAGCAGCCAAGTGGCAGGGGGCGGCTATGGCTACACCTTC
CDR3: CASSQVAGGGYGYTF

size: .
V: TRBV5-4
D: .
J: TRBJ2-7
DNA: TGTGCCAGCAGCTTGCTTGGGCAGTCCTACGAGCAGTACTTC
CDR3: CASSLLGQSYEQYF

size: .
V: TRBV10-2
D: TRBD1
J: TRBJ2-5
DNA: TGCGCCAGCAGGGGGACAGGGAGTCAAGAGACCCAGTACTTC
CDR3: CASRGTGSQETQYF

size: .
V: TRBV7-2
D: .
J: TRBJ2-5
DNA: TGTGCCAGCAGCCCTGCCAGGGATGAGACCCAGTACTTC
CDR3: CASSPARDETQYF

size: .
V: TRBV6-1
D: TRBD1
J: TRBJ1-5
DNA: TGTGCCAGCAGTGAAGCGCTCGGGACAGGGGTTTTTGGACCCCAGCATTTT
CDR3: CASSEALGTGVFGPQHF

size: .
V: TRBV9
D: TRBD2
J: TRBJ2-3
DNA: TGTGCCAGCAGCCCCCCGGGACTAGCGGGACAGGATACGCAGTATTTT
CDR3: CASSPPGLAGQDTQYF

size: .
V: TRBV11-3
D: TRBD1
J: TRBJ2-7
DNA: TGTGCCAGCAGCGCTAGTGGCCCGGGACAGGGGCCTTCCTACGAGCAGTACTTC
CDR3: CASSASGPGQGPSYEQYF

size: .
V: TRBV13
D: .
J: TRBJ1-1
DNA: TGTGCCAGCAGCTTACAGGGGATCATGAACACTGAAGCTTTCTTT
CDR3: CASSLQGIMNTEAFF

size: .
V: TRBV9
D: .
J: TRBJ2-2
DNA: TGTGCCAGCAGCGTAGATATGAACACCGGGGAGCTGTTTTTT
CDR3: CASSVDMNTGELFF

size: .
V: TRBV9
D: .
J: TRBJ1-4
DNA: TGTGCCAGCAGCCCTGGGGCAGGCCATCTCCGAGAAAAACTGTTTTTT
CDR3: CASSPGAGHLREKLFF

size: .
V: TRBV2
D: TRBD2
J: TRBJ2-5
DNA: TGTGCCAGAAGAGGACTAGCGGGAGAGACCCAGTACTTC
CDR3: CARRGLAGETQYF

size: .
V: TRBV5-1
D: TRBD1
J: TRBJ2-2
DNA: TGCGCCAGCAGCTTGGGACAGGGCGGCACCGGGGAGCTGTTTTTT
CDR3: CASSLGQGGTGELFF

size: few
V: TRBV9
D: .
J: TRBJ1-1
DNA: TGTGCCAGCAGCACCCTAGGTACTGAAGCTTTCTTT
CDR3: CASSTLGTEAFF

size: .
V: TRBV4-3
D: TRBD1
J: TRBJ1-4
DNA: TGCGCCAGCAGCCAAGACGCAGGGACAGGGGGAACTAATGAAAAACTGTTTTTT
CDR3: CASSQDAGTGGTNEKLFF

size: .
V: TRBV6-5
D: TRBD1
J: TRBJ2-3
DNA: TGTGCCAGCAGTTACTCGTTGACAGGGGTGGTACATACGCAGTATTTT
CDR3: CASSYSLTGVVHTQYF

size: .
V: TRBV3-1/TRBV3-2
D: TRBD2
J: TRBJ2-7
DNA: TGTGCCAGCAGCCATCTAGCGGACTCCTACGAGCAGTACTTC
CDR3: CASSHLADSYEQYF

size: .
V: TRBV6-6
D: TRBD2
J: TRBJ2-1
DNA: TGTGCCAGCACAAACTCGGGACTAGCCACCAATGAGCAGTTCTTC
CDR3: CASTNSGLATNEQFF

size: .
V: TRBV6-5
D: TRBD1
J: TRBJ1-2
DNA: TGTGCCAGCAGCCTTCCCGGGACAGGAGATGGCTACACCTTC
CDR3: CASSLPGTGDGYTF

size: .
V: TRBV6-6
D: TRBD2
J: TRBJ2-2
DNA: TGTGCCAGCAGGAAAACCGGGACTAGCCTCGGGGAGCTGTTTTTT
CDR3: CASRKTGTSLGELFF

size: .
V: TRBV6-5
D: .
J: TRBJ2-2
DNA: TGTGCCAGCTTGAATAATAGGGGGAACACCGGGGAGCTGTTTTTT
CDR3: CASLNNRGNTGELFF

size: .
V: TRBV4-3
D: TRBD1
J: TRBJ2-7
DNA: TGCGCCAGCAGCCAATCTCACAGGGGCACCTACGAGCAGTACTTC
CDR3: CASSQSHRGTYEQYF

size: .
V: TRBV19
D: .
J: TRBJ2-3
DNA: TGTGCCAGTGGCTCGGGGGAAACAGATACGCAGTATTTT
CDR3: CASGSGETDTQYF

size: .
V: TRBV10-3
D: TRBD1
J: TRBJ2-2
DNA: TGTGCCATCAGTGAGGGGACAGGGGACACCGGGGAGCTGTTTTTT
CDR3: CAISEGTGDTGELFF

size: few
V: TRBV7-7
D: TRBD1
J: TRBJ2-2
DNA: TGTGCTAGCAGCCGACGCCAGGGGGCCGGGGAGCTGTTTTTT
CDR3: CASSRRQGAGELFF

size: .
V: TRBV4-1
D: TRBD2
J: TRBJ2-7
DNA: TGCGCCAGCAGCCAACTAGCGGGGGGGCCCCACGAGCAGTACTTC
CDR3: CASSQLAGGPHEQYF

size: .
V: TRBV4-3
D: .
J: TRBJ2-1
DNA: TGCGCCAGCAGCCAAGATCAGGGGAATGAGCAGTTCTTC
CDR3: CASSQDQGNEQFF

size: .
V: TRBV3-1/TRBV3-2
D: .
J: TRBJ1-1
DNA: TGTGCCAGCAGCCAAGAAAGGGGGGGGCGTGTTTTCTTT
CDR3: CASSQERGGRVFF

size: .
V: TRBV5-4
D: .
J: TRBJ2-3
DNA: TGTGCCAGCAGCTTGCCCAGGCGCAGACCAGATACGCAGTATTTT
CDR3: CASSLPRRRPDTQYF

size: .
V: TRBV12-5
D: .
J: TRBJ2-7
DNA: TGTGCTAGTGGTTTGCCCCTACGGGGGGCGAGGATGGCGGACTTCTACGAGCAGTACTTC
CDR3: CASGLPLRGARMADFYEQYF

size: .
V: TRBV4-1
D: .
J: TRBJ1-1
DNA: TGCGCCAGCAGCCGCCAACAGGGAGCGAACACTGAAGCTTTCTTT
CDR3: CASSRQQGANTEAFF

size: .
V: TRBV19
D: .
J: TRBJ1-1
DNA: TGTGCCAGTAACGGGTGGAGTGAAGCTTTCTTT
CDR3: CASNGWSEAFF